This TCR beta chain was recorded in a study of Ad26.COV2.S vaccination and SARS-CoV-2 variants. Using immunoSEQ multiplex PCR, the repertoire was profiled, and TCRdb retains in-frame clones only, with some absent. The data hold hundreds of thousands of clones, with more than 70% observed a single time. Documented treatment: about 20 received Ad26.COV2.S at low or high dose, single or two shots; about 5 received placebo; per-sample allocation not given. The samples date from day 63 after the first vaccine or placebo injection. Trimming took off 5 bases at V and 3 bases at J, with 11 bases between the two ends. Germline values: CDR1 SGHVS, CDR2 FNYEAQ. The CDR3 is made up of 14 amino acids. This clone occurred once.

The V and J genes are TRBV7-6 and TRBJ1-5; perhaps TRBD1 as D (6 bases). Sequenced material: peripheral blood, taken in a trial of Ad26.COV2.S vaccine versus placebo. The origin of this receptor is a person between 18 and 59 years old who received the Ad26.COV2.S COVID-19 vaccine or a placebo. The CDR3 sequence is CASSQTGVNQPQHF. The DNA of the CDR3 is TGTGCCAGCAGCCAGACAGGAGTCAATCAGCCCCAGCATTTT.